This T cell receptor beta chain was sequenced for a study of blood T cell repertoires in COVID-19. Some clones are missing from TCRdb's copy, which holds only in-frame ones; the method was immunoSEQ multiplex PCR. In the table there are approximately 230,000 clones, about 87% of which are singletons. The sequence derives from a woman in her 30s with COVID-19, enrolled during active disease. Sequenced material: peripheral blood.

As DNA, the CDR3 is TGTGCCAGCAGCGACCGGGACAGAGCGAACACTGAAGCTTTCTTT. Protein: CASSDRDRANTEAFF. The chain carries TRBV9 and TRBJ1-1; 7 nucleotides match TRBD1. Germline V gene sequence: CDR1 SGDLS, CDR2 YYNGEE. The CDR3 totals 15 residues. The junction had 6 bases not matched to a gene; V was cut back by 3 bases and J by 1 base.